These 20 T cell receptor beta chains were all obtained from the same sample, sequenced in a study of T-cell reconstitution after alpha-beta-depleted transplantation in children (dated by TCRdb to 2016 to 2018). Preparation of the library involved PCR. These reads were obtained on an Illumina HiSeq 2500. To normalize quantification of the TCRbeta repertoire, the TCR libraries were built with molecular barcoding that relied on unique molecular identifiers. TCRdb applied fastp at Q25 and MiXCR to the public reads, then kept only in-frame beta chains. CDR3 protein duplicates are merged, each entry listing the most common genes and DNA. Here the sample has approximately 350,000 distinct CDR3 sequences; about an eighth occur a single time. The top ten hold about 3.9% of the sample. The source material was PBMCs, sampled from the stem cell graft. Receptors were obtained from a human donor who donated a stem cell graft to a child with Fanconi anemia.

With respect to this clonotype: Germline is not matched at one junction end, which may reflect a read error. In DNA form, the CDR3 reads TGTGCCAGCAGTTTAGCTATGCCTGAAGCAACTAATGAAAAACTGTTTTTT. Protein product: CASSLAMPEATNEKLFF. The chain joins TRBV7-9 to TRBJ1-4, with unresolved D. CDR1 is SEHNR, CDR2 FQNEAQ, per germline (reference sequence). CDR3 length: 17 amino acids.

There are many counts of this clonotype. The chain recombines TRBV12-3 or TRBV12-4 with TRBJ1-1, with 9 bases that match TRBD1. There are 18 residues in the CDR3. Germline trimming cut 0 bases from V and 1 base from J; bases unmatched to any gene: 9. The CDR3 DNA follows: TGTGCCAGCAGTTTAGCGAGGGGACAGGGCGACGGGAACACTGAAGCTTTCTTT. Translated, it gives CASSLARGQGDGNTEAFF.

This clonotype was seen a few times. The rearrangement joins TRBV7-9 to TRBJ1-6; 12 bases align to TRBD1. This CDR3 has 15 residues. V lost 10 bases to trimming and J lost 10 bases; unmatched junction nucleotides: 11. Germline CDR1 is SEHNR and CDR2 is FQNEAQ (reference sequence). The DNA of the CDR3 is TGTGCCATCGCGTCGGGACAGGGGGCTCACTCACCCCTCCACTTT. Translated: CAIASGQGAHSPLHF.

In this sample, this clonotype turned up many times. V gene TRBV7-9 combines with J gene TRBJ1-1; TRBD1 aligns across 10 bases. Germline loops: CDR1 SEHNR, CDR2 FQNEAQ (reference sequence). Losses at the gene ends were 1 base for V and 11 bases for J; bases not matched to a gene: 4. This CDR3 has 13 amino acids. The CDR3 sequence is CASSLDLGQGAFF. The CDR3 nucleotides read TGTGCCAGCAGCTTAGACTTGGGACAGGGGGCTTTCTTT.

CDR3 sequence reads: CASSLGTGRGGYTF. The CDR3 DNA follows: TGTGCCAGCAGTTTAGGGACAGGGCGGGGTGGCTACACCTTC. The chain is built from TRBV28 and TRBJ1-2; 9 nucleotides agree with TRBD1. The CDR3 consists of 14 residues. The germline V gene has CDR1 MDHEN and CDR2 SYDVKM. The ends lost 2 bases at V and 7 bases at J; junction bases unmatched: 5.

This clonotype showed up just a few times. This chain joins TRBV11-2 and TRBJ2-2, with TRBD2 matching over 12 bases. V lost 3 bases to trimming and J lost 1 base; unmatched junction nucleotides: 0. CDR3 length: 16 amino acids. Germline CDR1 and CDR2: SGHAT and FQNNGV. The CDR3 bases are TGTGCCAGCAGCTTGACTAGCGGGGGGAACACCGGGGAGCTGTTTTTT. Translation: CASSLTSGGNTGELFF.

V usage is TRBV5-1 and J usage is TRBJ1-1, with D perhaps matching TRBD1 (6 bases). The CDR3 runs to 18 residues. Germline CDR1 is SGHRS and CDR2 is YFSETQ. Deletions cut 5 bases from V and 0 bases from J, with 23 bases between. CDR3 loop: CASSHRGGAMLVNTEAFF. The CDR3 DNA reads as TGCGCCAGCAGTCACCGCGGGGGGGCCATGTTGGTGAACACTGAAGCTTTCTTT.

This clonotype was recorded a few times. This chain connects TRBV3-1 to TRBJ1-1; no definite D call. Germline-derived CDR1 and CDR2 are LGHDT and YNNKEL (reference sequence). V shed 3 bases and J shed 7 bases, with 12 bases lying between them. The CDR3 is 13 residues long. CDR3 in DNA: TGTGCCAGCAGCCAGGGCTACCCTGTTGAAGCTTTCTTT. It codes for CASSQGYPVEAFF.

This rearrangement joins TRBV7-9 to TRBJ1-6; D uncertain. The V end lost 5 bases, the J end lost 10 bases, and 15 bases lay between the germline ends. Germline lookup yields CDR1 SEHNR and CDR2 FQNEAQ (reference sequence). The CDR3 is 14 residues long. CDR3 nucleotide sequence: TGTGCCAGCAGCACAAGAGGGTTAGAGTCACCCCTCCACTTT. It encodes CASSTRGLESPLHF.

The J gene is TRBJ2-3, the V gene TRBV10-3; a possible D gene is TRBD2 (5 bases). The V end was cut by 1 base, the J end by 0 bases, with 8 bases between. The CDR3 runs to 15 residues. Germline V gene data show CDR1 as ENHRY and CDR2 as SYGVKD. The CDR3 DNA sequence: TGTGCCATCAGTGAGTTAGCGACCAGCACAGATACGCAGTATTTT. The encoded protein is CAISELATSTDTQYF.

This clonotype was counted many times. The rearrangement joins TRBV12-3 or TRBV12-4 to TRBJ2-7, with 8 nucleotides matching TRBD1. V dropped 1 base and J dropped 7; count of bases not matched to a gene: 3. The CDR3 extends over 13 amino acids. The CDR3 region is CASSLDRGIEQYF. In DNA form, the CDR3 reads TGTGCCAGCAGTTTAGACAGGGGGATAGAGCAGTACTTC.

In its sample, this clonotype was seen a few times. The chain joins TRBV7-9 to TRBJ1-1; unclear D gene. CDR1 and CDR2 (germline): SEHNR, FQNEAQ (reference sequence). Trimming stripped 3 bases from V and 4 bases from J, with 12 bases between. The CDR3 has 14 residues. CDR3 nucleotides: TGTGCCAGCAGCTTCGGGCAGGTGACCACTGAAGCTTTCTTT. Translating it yields CASSFGQVTTEAFF. The full variable domain, its missing parts supplied by reference TRBV7-9 and TRBJ1-1, is DTGVSQNPRHKITKRGQNVTFRCDPISEHNRLYWYRQTLGQGPEFLTYFQNEAQLEKSRLLSDRFSAERPKGSFSTLEIQRTEQGDSAMYLCASSFGQVTTEAFFGQGTRLTVV.

V is TRBV25-1 and J is TRBJ2-7; TRBD2 agrees at 8 bases. CDR1 is MGHDK, CDR2 SYGVNS, per germline. V dropped 6 bases and J dropped 2; count of bases not matched to a gene: 12. This CDR3 has 16 residues. The CDR3 sequence: CASSPRATSDTYEQYF. As DNA, the CDR3 is TGTGCCAGCAGCCCCCGGGCGACTAGCGATACCTACGAGCAGTACTTC.

The chain combines TRBV29-1 with TRBJ2-1, with D tentatively TRBD2 (5 bases). The germline V gene encodes CDR1 SQVTM and CDR2 ANQGSEA. The CDR3 loop spans 10 amino acids. The V and J ends lost 6 bases and 9 bases respectively, with 9 bases between them. In DNA form, the CDR3 reads TGCAGCGTCCGGGGTGGTGAGCAGTTCTTC. Encoded protein: CSVRGGEQFF.

This clonotype was seen ten or more times. The chain links TRBV29-1 to TRBJ2-3; maybe TRBD1 (7 bases). The CDR3 runs 13 residues. Germline V gene lookup returns CDR1 SQVTM and CDR2 ANQGSEA. The V gene lost 4 bases and the J gene lost 5 bases, with 13 bases spanning the gap. The CDR3 reads CSVAGGIRDTQYF. DNA for the CDR3: TGCAGCGTTGCAGGGGGGATTCGAGATACGCAGTATTTT.

This clonotype has a handful of counts. The chain links TRBV20-1 to TRBJ2-5; TRBD1 or TRBD2 may be the D gene (6 bases each). The CDR3 has 17 amino acids. Germline CDR1 DFQATT, CDR2 SNEGSKA (reference sequence). The ends were cut back, 6 bases at V and 1 base at J, with 24 bases in the middle. The CDR3 sequence: CSARLYGGADSQETQYF. In nucleotides, the CDR3 is TGCAGTGCAAGACTTTACGGGGGCGCAGACTCCCAAGAGACCCAGTACTTC.

Only a few counts were recorded for this clonotype. V is TRBV6-5 and J is TRBJ1-1; D is ambiguous. The V and J ends lost 2 bases and 4 bases respectively, with 20 bases between them. The CDR3 has 17 residues. The V gene's germline CDR1 is MNHEY and CDR2 SVGAGI. This CDR3 is CASSYRLGVGSGTEAFF. For the CDR3, the DNA is TGTGCCAGCAGTTACCGGCTGGGAGTAGGGAGTGGCACTGAAGCTTTCTTT.

This clonotype appeared many times. This rearrangement joins TRBV7-2 to TRBJ2-3; perhaps D is TRBD1 or TRBD2 (5 bases each). The germline V gene has CDR1 SGHTA and CDR2 FQGNSA. CDR3 length: 13 amino acids. V was clipped by 1 base and J by 12 bases, with 14 bases between them. CDR3 loop: CASSLEGRALQYF. CDR3 coding DNA: TGTGCCAGCAGCTTAGAGGGGCGGGCCCTCCAGTATTTT.

This clonotype was counted only a few times. The chain recombines TRBV11-2 with TRBJ2-3; the D gene is possibly TRBD2 (7 bases). Germline CDR1 is SGHAT and CDR2 is FQNNGV. V was cut by 1 base and J by 2 bases, with 13 bases left in between. The length of the CDR3 is 16 residues. The CDR3 coding sequence is TGTGCCAGCAGCTTAGTGGGAGGGGGATTCACAGATACGCAGTATTTT. Translating gives CASSLVGGGFTDTQYF.

This rearrangement joins TRBV28 to TRBJ2-3; TRBD2 aligns across 9 bases. Germline V CDR1 and CDR2: MDHEN, SYDVKM. V gave up 2 bases and J gave up 2 bases; unmatched junction bases: 5. This CDR3 contains 16 residues. DNA of the CDR3: TGTGCCAGCAGTTTACGGCGGGGGGGCCTCACAGATACGCAGTATTTT. It specifies CASSLRRGGLTDTQYF.